The sequence of this T cell receptor beta chain was determined in a study of metastatic and nonmetastatic thyroid tumors. Study information: Peripheral blood and tumor or nodule samples from malignant and benign thyroid patients were compared.

This CDR3 contains 13 residues. CDR1 KGHSH and CDR2 LQKENI come from the germline V gene. The ends were cut back, 0 bases at V and 9 bases at J, with 9 bases in the middle. This clone was observed many times. Its target is unknown. Under the authors' procedure: Construction of a distant-metastasis classifier for papillary thyroid cancer relied on CDR3 differences across clinicopathological groups. TCRdb re-processed the PCR reads through MiXCR. Clone size and V and J calls follow TCRdb, not the original study. The sample holds 50,000 to 60,000 clones, approximately 19% seen once. General study findings and limits: Across blood and tumor, TCR beta diversity in malignant thyroid tumors was reportedly significantly higher than in benign nodules.

No patient had received any treatment before thyroid surgery. The chain has TRBV18 and TRBJ2-1; D gene unclear. The material sequenced was blood. This receptor was taken from a female donor with papillary thyroid cancer or a benign thyroid nodule (not recorded which). Some clones in this sample may be carry-over from other donors' samples. DNA of the CDR3: TGTGCCAGCTCACCACCCGGTTACGCTGAGCAGTTCTTC. Translating it yields CASSPPGYAEQFF.